Sequencing of this T cell receptor beta chain was carried out in a study of cytomegalovirus exposure and HLA in healthy donors. Broader study findings: The study found most TCR sequences rare, yet found some public TCRs in many donors. TCR beta chains associated with HLA were, in a later analysis, more clonally expanded than equally common others. With DRB1 most and HLA-C fewest, TCR association rates differed between HLA loci in a later analysis.

Details on this clone: The antigen remains undetermined.

PCR was performed using 60 Vbeta and 13 Jbeta primers. Sequencing used immunoSEQ multiplex PCR; TCRdb keeps in-frame clones, though not all of them. This table holds approximately 100,000 clones, over 55% found once. This CDR3 has 16 residues. V shed 5 bases and J 7 bases; nucleotides not matched to a gene: 12. CDR1 and CDR2 from the germline V gene are SGHAT and FQNNGV. This chain connects TRBV11-2 to TRBJ2-1, with 9 bases identical to TRBD2. The sequencing input was PBMCs. This TCR came from a female donor in good health and CMV-seronegative. The CDR3 loop is CASSPPGTSPSNEQFF. The CDR3 DNA is TGTGCCAGCAGCCCGCCGGGGACTAGCCCCTCGAATGAGCAGTTCTTC. The whole variable domain, filled in from reference TRBV11-2 and TRBJ2-1, reads EAGVAQSPRYKIIEKRQSVAFWCNPISGHATLYWYQQILGQGPKLLIQFQNNGVVDDSQLPKDRFSAERLKGVDSTLKIQPAKLEDSAVYLCASSPPGTSPSNEQFFGPGTRLTVL.